This is a list of T cell receptor beta chains from one sample in a study of blood T cell repertoires in COVID-19. TCRdb's copy holds only in-frame clones and misses some; the assay was immunoSEQ multiplex PCR. The data hold fewer than 250,000 clones, with 89% observed a single time. Sample: PBMCs or T cells enriched from blood (not recorded which). The receptors shown here come from a young woman who had recovered from COVID-19. Both conserved end residues are part of each CDR3. Fields, in order: V gene, clone size, J gene, D gene, CDR3 protein, CDR3 DNA. A D gene is named only where the DNA matches it firmly. Clone size is not always given. Where it is, it says once, few, many or a class for expanded clones.

V gene: TRBV5-1; clone size: once; J gene: TRBJ1-6; D gene: NA; CDR3 protein: CASRSGIDSPLHF; CDR3 DNA: TGCGCCAGCAGATCAGGGATAGATTCACCCCTCCACTTT
V gene: TRBV7-2; clone size: NA; J gene: TRBJ2-5; D gene: TRBD2; CDR3 protein: CASSSGATGGPETQYF; CDR3 DNA: TGTGCCAGCAGCTCGGGGGCAACGGGGGGGCCAGAGACCCAGTACTTC
V gene: TRBV7-6; clone size: NA; J gene: TRBJ1-5; D gene: NA; CDR3 protein: CASSPLPNRDNQPQHF; CDR3 DNA: TGTGCCAGCAGCCCTCTTCCCAACAGGGATAATCAGCCCCAGCATTTT
V gene: TRBV6-5; clone size: once; J gene: TRBJ2-7; D gene: NA; CDR3 protein: CASSYSGGVGEQYF; CDR3 DNA: TGTGCCAGCAGTTACTCAGGGGGTGTCGGGGAGCAGTACTTC
V gene: TRBV7-9; clone size: NA; J gene: TRBJ1-5; D gene: TRBD1; CDR3 protein: CASSLSRDRAQPQHF; CDR3 DNA: TGTGCCAGCAGCTTAAGCCGGGACAGGGCTCAGCCCCAGCATTTT
V gene: TRBV30; clone size: once; J gene: TRBJ1-4; D gene: NA; CDR3 protein: CAWKHGTTNEKLFF; CDR3 DNA: TGTGCCTGGAAGCACGGTACAACTAATGAAAAACTGTTTTTT
V gene: TRBV21-1; clone size: NA; J gene: TRBJ1-3; D gene: NA; CDR3 protein: CASSKGQGGNTIYF; CDR3 DNA: TGTGCCAGCAGCAAAGGACAGGGTGGGAACACCATATATTTT
V gene: TRBV6-6; clone size: NA; J gene: TRBJ1-3; D gene: TRBD1; CDR3 protein: CASSPGQTGSSGNTIYF; CDR3 DNA: TGTGCCAGCAGTCCGGGACAGACCGGCTCCTCTGGAAACACCATATATTTT
V gene: TRBV6-6; clone size: few; J gene: TRBJ2-7; D gene: NA; CDR3 protein: CASSSTTVIEQYF; CDR3 DNA: TGTGCCAGCAGTAGTACGACAGTTATTGAGCAGTACTTC
V gene: TRBV5-1; clone size: NA; J gene: TRBJ1-1; D gene: TRBD1; CDR3 protein: CASSRQGEHTEAFF; CDR3 DNA: TGCGCCAGCAGCAGACAGGGAGAACACACTGAAGCTTTCTTT
V gene: TRBV19; clone size: NA; J gene: TRBJ1-1; D gene: TRBD1; CDR3 protein: CASSTKDRDEAFF; CDR3 DNA: TGTGCCAGTAGTACGAAAGACAGGGATGAAGCTTTCTTT
V gene: TRBV19; clone size: NA; J gene: TRBJ2-2; D gene: NA; CDR3 protein: CASSITGVTGELFF; CDR3 DNA: TGTGCCAGTAGTATAACCGGGGTCACCGGGGAGCTGTTTTTT
V gene: TRBV9; clone size: NA; J gene: TRBJ2-2; D gene: NA; CDR3 protein: CASSSKLQGGELFF; CDR3 DNA: TGTGCCAGCAGCTCTAAACTGCAGGGTGGGGAGCTGTTTTTT
V gene: TRBV27; clone size: NA; J gene: TRBJ1-1; D gene: NA; CDR3 protein: CASTYSRNTEAFF; CDR3 DNA: TGTGCCAGCACCTATTCCCGGAACACTGAAGCTTTCTTT
V gene: TRBV5-7; clone size: NA; J gene: TRBJ1-6; D gene: TRBD1; CDR3 protein: CASSFLNRGYLNSPLHF; CDR3 DNA: TGTGCCAGCAGCTTTCTAAACAGGGGCTACCTTAATTCACCCCTCCACTTT
V gene: TRBV24-1; clone size: NA; J gene: TRBJ2-7; D gene: TRBD1; CDR3 protein: CATSDPQRTGTYEQYF; CDR3 DNA: TGTGCCACCAGTGACCCCCAACGGACAGGGACATACGAGCAGTACTTC
V gene: TRBV5-4; clone size: NA; J gene: TRBJ2-3; D gene: NA; CDR3 protein: CASSLGLGADQVTDTQYF; CDR3 DNA: TGTGCCAGCAGCTTGGGGCTAGGGGCAGACCAGGTAACAGATACGCAGTATTTT
V gene: TRBV6-1; clone size: NA; J gene: TRBJ2-3; D gene: NA; CDR3 protein: CASSEISRTPYYTQYF; CDR3 DNA: TGTGCCAGCAGTGAAATTTCTCGGACTCCCTATTATACGCAGTATTTT
V gene: TRBV5-1; clone size: NA; J gene: TRBJ2-3; D gene: TRBD2; CDR3 protein: CASSSGGTDTQYF; CDR3 DNA: TGCGCCAGCAGCAGCGGGGGCACAGATACGCAGTATTTT
V gene: TRBV6-4; clone size: many; J gene: TRBJ1-6; D gene: TRBD1; CDR3 protein: CASSDSTGNSPLHF; CDR3 DNA: TGTGCCAGCAGTGACTCGACAGGGAATTCACCCCTCCACTTT
V gene: TRBV11-2; clone size: NA; J gene: TRBJ2-7; D gene: NA; CDR3 protein: CASSGEAGIGNEQYF; CDR3 DNA: TGTGCCAGCAGCGGGGAGGCAGGGATTGGCAACGAGCAGTACTTC